A selection of T cell receptor beta chains follows, all from one sample in a study of cytomegalovirus exposure and HLA in healthy donors. The repertoire was sequenced with immunoSEQ multiplex PCR; TCRdb's copy has only in-frame clones and lacks some. Of about 200,000 clones listed, 84% are singletons. The sample taken for sequencing was PBMCs. These receptors were taken from a woman aged 25 to 39 in good health and CMV-seropositive. The CDR3 runs from the conserved cysteine through the conserved F or W. The D gene is left open where the match is weak. Size tells how often a clone was seen (once, few, many) or the class of an expanded clone, and some rows leave it out.

d_call: .
v_call: TRBV27
j_call: TRBJ2-7
clone_size: .
cdr3_nt: TGTGCCAGCAGTTTCGGGACTTTCTACGAGCAGTACTTC
cdr3_aa: CASSFGTFYEQYF

d_call: TRBD1
v_call: TRBV15
j_call: TRBJ2-1
clone_size: .
cdr3_nt: TGTGCCACCAGCCGGGACAGGGCTAATGAGCAGTTCTTC
cdr3_aa: CATSRDRANEQFF

d_call: .
v_call: TRBV5-1
j_call: TRBJ2-3
clone_size: .
cdr3_nt: TGCGCCAGCAGCTGGGCATCTAGCACAGATACGCAGTATTTT
cdr3_aa: CASSWASSTDTQYF

d_call: TRBD1
v_call: TRBV30
j_call: TRBJ2-7
clone_size: .
cdr3_nt: TGTGCCTGGAGTGAGACAGGGGGCGCCTACGAGCAGTACTTC
cdr3_aa: CAWSETGGAYEQYF

d_call: .
v_call: TRBV27
j_call: TRBJ1-1
clone_size: .
cdr3_nt: TGTGCCAGCAGTCCAGACGCCGGGACAACTCGGAGAGCTTTCTTT
cdr3_aa: CASSPDAGTTRRAFF

d_call: .
v_call: TRBV6-4
j_call: TRBJ1-2
clone_size: .
cdr3_nt: TGTGCCAGCAGTGACCCTTACTATGGCTACACCTTC
cdr3_aa: CASSDPYYGYTF

d_call: TRBD1
v_call: TRBV6-6
j_call: TRBJ1-1
clone_size: .
cdr3_nt: TGTGCCAGCAGAAGGGACAGGGTACCGAACACTGAAGCTTTCTTT
cdr3_aa: CASRRDRVPNTEAFF

d_call: .
v_call: TRBV21-1
j_call: TRBJ2-7
clone_size: .
cdr3_nt: TGTGCCAGCAGCACGCAGGGTTGTGGGCTCCCCTTCCACGAGCAGTACTTC
cdr3_aa: CASSTQGCGLPFHEQYF

d_call: .
v_call: TRBV29-1
j_call: TRBJ2-1
clone_size: .
cdr3_nt: TGCAGCGTTGAAACTACCGTCGTCGCGGATAGTGAGCAGTTCTTC
cdr3_aa: CSVETTVVADSEQFF

d_call: TRBD2
v_call: TRBV5-1
j_call: TRBJ2-7
clone_size: .
cdr3_nt: TGCGCCAGCAGCCCGGGACTAGCGGGAGAAGACGAGCAGTACTTC
cdr3_aa: CASSPGLAGEDEQYF

d_call: .
v_call: TRBV11-2
j_call: TRBJ2-7
clone_size: .
cdr3_nt: TGTGCCAGCAGCTTAGGGCAGGGAAGATCCTACGAGCAGTACTTC
cdr3_aa: CASSLGQGRSYEQYF

d_call: .
v_call: TRBV27
j_call: TRBJ2-1
clone_size: .
cdr3_nt: TGTGCCAGCGGGTGGGGAGACCACAATGAGCAGTTCTTC
cdr3_aa: CASGWGDHNEQFF

d_call: TRBD2
v_call: TRBV29-1
j_call: TRBJ2-7
clone_size: .
cdr3_nt: TGCAGCGTTGAATACGGTAGCGGGACCTCCGAGCAGTACTTC
cdr3_aa: CSVEYGSGTSEQYF

d_call: TRBD1
v_call: TRBV5-1
j_call: TRBJ2-5
clone_size: .
cdr3_nt: TGCGCCAGCAGGGACAGGGGGTCATGGGAGACCCAGTACTTC
cdr3_aa: CASRDRGSWETQYF

d_call: .
v_call: TRBV9
j_call: TRBJ2-2
clone_size: .
cdr3_nt: TGTGCCAGCAGCGTAGGGGGCAGGTTTAACACCGGGGAGCTGTTTTTT
cdr3_aa: CASSVGGRFNTGELFF

d_call: .
v_call: TRBV29-1
j_call: TRBJ2-7
clone_size: many
cdr3_nt: TGCAGCGTCGGACAGGGAGGGTCCGAGCAGTACTTC
cdr3_aa: CSVGQGGSEQYF

d_call: TRBD1
v_call: TRBV5-4
j_call: TRBJ2-5
clone_size: .
cdr3_nt: TGTGCCAGCAGCGTTCCGGGACAGGGATCCCAGACCCAGTACTTC
cdr3_aa: CASSVPGQGSQTQYF

d_call: TRBD1
v_call: TRBV6-1
j_call: TRBJ2-2
clone_size: .
cdr3_nt: TGTGCCAGCAGGACAGGGAGTTTCGGGGAGCTGTTTTTT
cdr3_aa: CASRTGSFGELFF

d_call: TRBD1
v_call: TRBV5-1
j_call: TRBJ2-6
clone_size: .
cdr3_nt: TGCGCCAGCAGCCTTCTAGGACAGGGAACGTCCAACGTCCTGACTTTC
cdr3_aa: CASSLLGQGTSNVLTF

d_call: .
v_call: TRBV27
j_call: TRBJ2-7
clone_size: .
cdr3_nt: TGTGCCAGCAGTTTGTCGGGAAGGGAGCAGTACTTC
cdr3_aa: CASSLSGREQYF

d_call: TRBD2
v_call: TRBV10-3
j_call: TRBJ2-7
clone_size: .
cdr3_nt: TGTGCCACACGAGGGGAGGGCTACGAGCAGTACTTC
cdr3_aa: CATRGEGYEQYF

d_call: TRBD1
v_call: TRBV27
j_call: TRBJ1-3
clone_size: .
cdr3_nt: TGTGCCAGCACTTCACCGGGACAGAGAGTATCTGGAAACACCATATATTTT
cdr3_aa: CASTSPGQRVSGNTIYF

d_call: .
v_call: TRBV29-1
j_call: TRBJ1-1
clone_size: .
cdr3_nt: TGCAGCGTCGCCCACGGTAGGAACACTGAAGCTTTCTTT
cdr3_aa: CSVAHGRNTEAFF

d_call: .
v_call: TRBV19
j_call: TRBJ2-1
clone_size: .
cdr3_nt: TGTGCCAGTAGTCTGACCATAGGGGTTGAGCAGTTCTTC
cdr3_aa: CASSLTIGVEQFF

d_call: .
v_call: TRBV28
j_call: TRBJ1-2
clone_size: .
cdr3_nt: TGTGCCACCTCACTGACACTGATCGGCTACACCTTC
cdr3_aa: CATSLTLIGYTF

d_call: TRBD1
v_call: TRBV2
j_call: TRBJ1-4
clone_size: .
cdr3_nt: TGTGCCAGCAGAAGAGCACAGGGGGCCACAAAGGAAAAACTGTTTTTT
cdr3_aa: CASRRAQGATKEKLFF

d_call: .
v_call: TRBV6-5
j_call: TRBJ1-1
clone_size: .
cdr3_nt: TGTGCCAGCAGTTACTCGAAGGTCGGGGACACTGAAGCTTTCTTT
cdr3_aa: CASSYSKVGDTEAFF

d_call: .
v_call: TRBV5-1
j_call: TRBJ2-2
clone_size: .
cdr3_nt: TGCGCCAGCAGTCACGACAGGAACACCGGGGAGCTGTTTTTT
cdr3_aa: CASSHDRNTGELFF

d_call: .
v_call: TRBV4-1
j_call: TRBJ2-1
clone_size: .
cdr3_nt: TGCGCCAGCAGCCTTGATGTCCGGGTTGGGGCTGAGCAGTTCTTC
cdr3_aa: CASSLDVRVGAEQFF

d_call: .
v_call: TRBV11-2
j_call: TRBJ2-7
clone_size: .
cdr3_nt: TGTGCCAGCAGCTTAACTACCTACGAGCAGTACTTC
cdr3_aa: CASSLTTYEQYF

d_call: .
v_call: TRBV10-2
j_call: TRBJ2-5
clone_size: .
cdr3_nt: TGCGCCAGCAGTGAGTCAACCATGAGCGCGGAGACCCAGTACTTC
cdr3_aa: CASSESTMSAETQYF

d_call: TRBD2
v_call: TRBV29-1
j_call: TRBJ2-1
clone_size: .
cdr3_nt: TGCAGCGTGTTGACGGGGATTGGAGCGGGGGCCTACAATGAGCAGTTCTTC
cdr3_aa: CSVLTGIGAGAYNEQFF

d_call: .
v_call: TRBV2
j_call: TRBJ2-1
clone_size: .
cdr3_nt: TGTGCCAGCAAAATGGAGGGTAGCTCCTACAATGAGCAGTTCTTC
cdr3_aa: CASKMEGSSYNEQFF

d_call: TRBD1
v_call: TRBV6-6
j_call: TRBJ2-7
clone_size: .
cdr3_nt: TGTGCCAGCAGCCCTGATCCGGGACAGGGAGCCTACGAGCAGTACTTC
cdr3_aa: CASSPDPGQGAYEQYF

d_call: .
v_call: TRBV5-1
j_call: TRBJ2-2
clone_size: .
cdr3_nt: TGCGCCAGCAGCAGAGGAGACAACACCGGGGAGCTGTTTTTT
cdr3_aa: CASSRGDNTGELFF

d_call: TRBD2
v_call: TRBV6-1
j_call: TRBJ2-1
clone_size: .
cdr3_nt: TGTGCCAGCAGTGAAAGCGGGAGTTTCCATGAGCAGTTCTTC
cdr3_aa: CASSESGSFHEQFF

d_call: TRBD1
v_call: TRBV29-1
j_call: TRBJ1-2
clone_size: .
cdr3_nt: TGCAGCGTTGGTAGGAACCGCGGGGACAGCGGCTACACCTTC
cdr3_aa: CSVGRNRGDSGYTF

d_call: .
v_call: TRBV5-4
j_call: TRBJ2-1
clone_size: .
cdr3_nt: TGTGCCAGCAGCTTGGATGGTAGCACCGATGAGCAGTTCTTC
cdr3_aa: CASSLDGSTDEQFF

d_call: TRBD1
v_call: TRBV7-6
j_call: TRBJ2-7
clone_size: .
cdr3_nt: TGTGCCAGCAGCGAAGGGACAGGGGGGTACTACGAGCAGTACTTC
cdr3_aa: CASSEGTGGYYEQYF

d_call: .
v_call: TRBV27
j_call: TRBJ2-3
clone_size: .
cdr3_nt: TGTGCCAGCAGTCAATTCAGGGTCGTGGGAGATACGCAGTATTTT
cdr3_aa: CASSQFRVVGDTQYF